Listed below are T cell receptor beta chains from one sample, sequenced in a study of T-cell memory formation after mild COVID-19. Using its own MiXCR run on the 5' RACE reads, TCRdb lists one record per CDR3 protein. The sample lists roughly 600,000 distinct CDR3 sequences, roughly 17% occurring once. The specimen sequenced was PBMCs or a T cell subset sorted from them (not recorded which). Receptor source: an adult woman who had mild COVID-19 (a few samples of this study predate the infection). Cell type and time point are not known. CDR3s include the opening cysteine and the closing phenylalanine or tryptophan. Fields, in order: D gene, V gene, clone size, J gene, CDR3 protein, CDR3 DNA. A D gene is named only where the DNA matches it firmly. Clone sizes are given selectively: once, few, many, or a class where the clone is expanded.

>-|TRBV9|-|TRBJ1-1
CASSPEVGMNTEAFF
TGTGCCAGCAGCCCCGAGGTGGGAATGAACACTGAAGCTTTCTTT
>-|TRBV5-1|-|TRBJ2-7
CASSLARDSRGDEQYF
TGCGCCAGCAGCTTGGCTAGGGACTCACGGGGAGACGAGCAGTACTTC
>TRBD1|TRBV6-6|few|TRBJ1-5
CASRRTGIGQPQHF
TGTGCCAGCCGAAGGACAGGGATCGGTCAGCCCCAGCATTTT
>TRBD1|TRBV9|-|TRBJ1-1
CASSALSTGGTEAFF
TGTGCCAGCAGCGCACTCTCGACAGGGGGCACTGAAGCTTTCTTT
>-|TRBV3-1|-|TRBJ2-3
CASSQGVLARATDTQYF
TGTGCCAGCAGCCAAGGAGTTCTAGCAAGAGCCACAGATACGCAGTATTTT
>-|TRBV6-2/TRBV6-3|-|TRBJ2-3
CASSSGDLGTQYF
TGTGCCAGCAGTTCGGGGGACCTGGGTACGCAGTATTTT
>-|TRBV4-1|few|TRBJ2-3
CASSHPAGDPSTDTQYF
TGCGCCAGCAGCCACCCCGCGGGCGACCCGAGCACAGATACGCAGTATTTT
>TRBD1|TRBV13|-|TRBJ2-7
CASSPQPDRVHEQYF
TGTGCCAGCAGCCCGCAACCTGACAGGGTCCACGAGCAGTACTTC
>-|TRBV7-8|few|TRBJ2-4
CASRETEAKNIQYF
TGTGCCAGCAGGGAGACAGAAGCCAAAAACATTCAGTACTTC
>-|TRBV2|-|TRBJ2-7
CASRRTGEQYF
TGTGCCAGCAGGCGAACGGGAGAGCAGTACTTC
>-|TRBV5-1|few|TRBJ2-7
CASSHGSAHLNYEQYF
TGCGCCAGCAGCCATGGGAGCGCGCATCTGAACTACGAGCAGTACTTC